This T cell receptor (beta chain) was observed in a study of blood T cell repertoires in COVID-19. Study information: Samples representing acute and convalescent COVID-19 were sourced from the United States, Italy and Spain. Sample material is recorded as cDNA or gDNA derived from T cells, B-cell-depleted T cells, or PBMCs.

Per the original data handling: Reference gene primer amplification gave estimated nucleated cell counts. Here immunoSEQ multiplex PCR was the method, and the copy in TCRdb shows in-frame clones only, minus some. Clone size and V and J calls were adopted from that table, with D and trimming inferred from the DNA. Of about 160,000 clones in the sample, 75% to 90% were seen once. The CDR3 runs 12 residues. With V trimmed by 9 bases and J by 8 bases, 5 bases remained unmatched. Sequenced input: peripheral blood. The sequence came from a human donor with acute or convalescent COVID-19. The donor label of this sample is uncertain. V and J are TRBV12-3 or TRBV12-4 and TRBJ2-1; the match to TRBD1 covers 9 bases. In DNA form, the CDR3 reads TGTGCCAGTCTCCGGGACAGGGATGAGCAGTTCTTC. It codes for CASLRDRDEQFF.